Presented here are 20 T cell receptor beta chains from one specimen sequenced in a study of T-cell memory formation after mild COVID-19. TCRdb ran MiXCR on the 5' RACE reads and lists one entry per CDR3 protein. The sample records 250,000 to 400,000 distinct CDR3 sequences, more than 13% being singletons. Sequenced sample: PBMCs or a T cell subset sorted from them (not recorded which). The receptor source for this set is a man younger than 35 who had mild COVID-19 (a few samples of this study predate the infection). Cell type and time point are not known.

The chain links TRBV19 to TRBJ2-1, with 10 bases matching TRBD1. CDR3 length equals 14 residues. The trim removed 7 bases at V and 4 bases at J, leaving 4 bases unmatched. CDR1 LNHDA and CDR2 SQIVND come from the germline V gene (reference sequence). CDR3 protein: CASTGQGVYNEQFF. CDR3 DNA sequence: TGTGCCAGTACCGGACAGGGGGTTTACAATGAGCAGTTCTTC. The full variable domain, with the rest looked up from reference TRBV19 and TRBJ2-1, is DGGITQSPKYLFRKEGQNVTLSCEQNLNHDAMYWYRQDPGQGLRLIYYSQIVNDFQKGDIAEGYSVSREKKESFPLTVTSAQKNPTAFYLCASTGQGVYNEQFFGPGTRLTVL.

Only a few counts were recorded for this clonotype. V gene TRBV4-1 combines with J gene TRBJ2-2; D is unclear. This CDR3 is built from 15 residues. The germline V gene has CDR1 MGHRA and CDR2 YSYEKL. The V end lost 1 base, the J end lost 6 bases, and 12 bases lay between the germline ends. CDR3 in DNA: TGCGCCAGCAGCCAAGCCCATTCTAGGGCCGGGGAGCTGTTTTTT. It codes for CASSQAHSRAGELFF.

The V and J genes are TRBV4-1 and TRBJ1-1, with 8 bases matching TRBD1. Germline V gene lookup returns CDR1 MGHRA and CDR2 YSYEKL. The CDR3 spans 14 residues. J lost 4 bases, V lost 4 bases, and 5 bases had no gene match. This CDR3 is CASSLPTGGTEAFF. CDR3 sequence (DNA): TGCGCCAGCAGCCTGCCAACAGGGGGCACTGAAGCTTTCTTT.

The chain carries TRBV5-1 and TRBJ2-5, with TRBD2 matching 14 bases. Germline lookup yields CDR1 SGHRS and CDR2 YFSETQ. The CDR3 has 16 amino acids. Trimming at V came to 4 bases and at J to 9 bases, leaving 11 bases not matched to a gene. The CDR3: CASSPQGLAGDKAQYF. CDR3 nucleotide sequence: TGCGCCAGCAGCCCTCAGGGACTAGCGGGAGATAAGGCCCAGTACTTC.

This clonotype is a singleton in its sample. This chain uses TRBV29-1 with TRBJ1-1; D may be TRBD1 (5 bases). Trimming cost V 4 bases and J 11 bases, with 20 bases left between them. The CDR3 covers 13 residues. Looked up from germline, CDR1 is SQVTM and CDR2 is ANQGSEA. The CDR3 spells CSVGAGGSLGAFF. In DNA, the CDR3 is TGCAGCGTTGGGGCTGGGGGAAGTCTCGGCGCTTTCTTT.

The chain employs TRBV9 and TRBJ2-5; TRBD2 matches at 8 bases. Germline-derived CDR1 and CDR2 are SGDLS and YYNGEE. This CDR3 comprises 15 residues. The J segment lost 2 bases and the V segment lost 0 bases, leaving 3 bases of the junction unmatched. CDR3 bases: TGTGCCAGCAGCGTAGGGGGACTAGGGCAAGAGACCCAGTACTTC. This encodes CASSVGGLGQETQYF. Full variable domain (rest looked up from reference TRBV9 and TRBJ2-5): DSGVTQTPKHLITATGQRVTLRCSPRSGDLSVYWYQQSLDQGLQFLIQYYNGEERAKGNILERFSAQQFPDLHSELNLSSLELGDSALYFCASSVGGLGQETQYFGPGTRLLVL.

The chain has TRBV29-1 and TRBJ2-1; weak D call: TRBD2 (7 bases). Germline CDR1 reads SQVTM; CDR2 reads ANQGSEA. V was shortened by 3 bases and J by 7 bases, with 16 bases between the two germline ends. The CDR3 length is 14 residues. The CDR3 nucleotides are TGCAGCGTTGACGTCGGGGGGCGGAATAATGAGCAGTTCTTC. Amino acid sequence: CSVDVGGRNNEQFF.

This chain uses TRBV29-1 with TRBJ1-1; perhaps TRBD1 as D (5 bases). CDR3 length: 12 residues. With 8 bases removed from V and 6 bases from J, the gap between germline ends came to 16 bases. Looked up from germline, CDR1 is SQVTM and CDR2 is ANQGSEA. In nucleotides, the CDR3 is TGCAGCACCCGGATGGGGGGATCTGAAGCTTTCTTT. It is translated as CSTRMGGSEAFF.

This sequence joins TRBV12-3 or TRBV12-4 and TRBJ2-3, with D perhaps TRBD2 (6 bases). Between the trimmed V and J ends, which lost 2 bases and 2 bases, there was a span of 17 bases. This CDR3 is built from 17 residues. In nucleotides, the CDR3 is TGTGCCAGCAGTTTACGGTTCCGGGGGTTAGACACAGATACGCAGTATTTT. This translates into CASSLRFRGLDTDTQYF.

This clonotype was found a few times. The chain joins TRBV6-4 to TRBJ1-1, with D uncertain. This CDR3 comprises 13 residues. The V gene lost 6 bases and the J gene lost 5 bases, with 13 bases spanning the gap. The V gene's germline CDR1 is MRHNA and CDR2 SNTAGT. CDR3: CASSRGPATEAFF. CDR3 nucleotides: TGTGCCAGCAGCCGCGGGCCCGCGACTGAAGCTTTCTTT.

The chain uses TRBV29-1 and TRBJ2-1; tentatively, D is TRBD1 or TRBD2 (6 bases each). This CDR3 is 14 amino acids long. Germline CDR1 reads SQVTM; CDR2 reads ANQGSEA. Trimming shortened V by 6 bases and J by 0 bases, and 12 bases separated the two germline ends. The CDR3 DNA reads TGCAGCGTCCCTAAGGGGGGCTCCTACAATGAGCAGTTCTTC. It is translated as CSVPKGGSYNEQFF.

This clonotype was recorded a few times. CDR3 bases: TGTGCCAGCAACCCGACAGGGAAAGAGACCCAGTACTTC. Translating gives CASNPTGKETQYF. The chain is built from TRBV7-2 and TRBJ2-5; 7 bases match TRBD1. CDR3 length: 13 amino acids. The junction had 5 bases not matched to a gene; V was cut back by 7 bases and J by 3 bases. Germline V lookup: CDR1 SGHTA, CDR2 FQGNSA.

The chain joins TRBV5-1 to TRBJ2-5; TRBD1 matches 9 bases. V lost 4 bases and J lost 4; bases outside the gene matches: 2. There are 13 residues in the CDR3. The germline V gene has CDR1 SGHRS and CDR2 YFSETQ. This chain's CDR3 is CASSGGQGETQYF. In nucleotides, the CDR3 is TGCGCCAGCAGCGGGGGACAGGGAGAGACCCAGTACTTC.

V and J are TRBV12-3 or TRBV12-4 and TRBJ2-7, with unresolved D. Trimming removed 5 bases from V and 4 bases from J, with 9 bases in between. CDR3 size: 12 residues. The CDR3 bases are TGTGCCAGCAGTCCGAGTAGGTACGAGCAGTACTTC. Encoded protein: CASSPSRYEQYF.

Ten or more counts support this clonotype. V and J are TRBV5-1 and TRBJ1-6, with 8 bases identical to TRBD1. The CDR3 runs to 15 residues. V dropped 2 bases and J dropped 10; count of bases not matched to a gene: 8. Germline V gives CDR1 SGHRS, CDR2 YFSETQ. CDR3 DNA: TGCGCCAGCAGCTTCCGGACAGGGACGTACTCACCCCTCCACTTT. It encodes CASSFRTGTYSPLHF.

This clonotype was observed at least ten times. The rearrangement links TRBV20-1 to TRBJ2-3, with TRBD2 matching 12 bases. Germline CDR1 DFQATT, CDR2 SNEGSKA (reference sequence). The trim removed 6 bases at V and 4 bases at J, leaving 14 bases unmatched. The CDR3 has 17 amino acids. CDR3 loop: CSAEVPLAGGPADTQYF. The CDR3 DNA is TGCAGTGCCGAAGTACCCCTAGCGGGGGGGCCCGCAGATACGCAGTATTTT.

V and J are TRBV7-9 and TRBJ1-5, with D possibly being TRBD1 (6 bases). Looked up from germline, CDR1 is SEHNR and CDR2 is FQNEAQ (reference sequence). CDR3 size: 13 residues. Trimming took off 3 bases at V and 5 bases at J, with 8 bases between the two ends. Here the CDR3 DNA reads TGTGCCAGCAGCTTGGGGGCCGATCAGCCCCAGCATTTT. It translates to CASSLGADQPQHF.

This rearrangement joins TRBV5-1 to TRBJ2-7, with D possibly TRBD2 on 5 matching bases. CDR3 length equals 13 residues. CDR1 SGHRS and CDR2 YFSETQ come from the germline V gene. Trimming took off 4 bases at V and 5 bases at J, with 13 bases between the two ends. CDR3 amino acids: CASSLEGNHEQYV. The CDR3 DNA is TGCGCCAGCAGCCTCGAGGGAAACCACGAGCAGTACGTC.

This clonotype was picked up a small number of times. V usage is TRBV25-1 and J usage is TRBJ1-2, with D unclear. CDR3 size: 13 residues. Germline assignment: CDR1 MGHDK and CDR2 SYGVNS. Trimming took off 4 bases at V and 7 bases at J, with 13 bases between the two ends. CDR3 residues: CASSVYTRSGYTF. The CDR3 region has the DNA TGTGCCAGCAGTGTTTATACACGCTCTGGCTACACCTTC.

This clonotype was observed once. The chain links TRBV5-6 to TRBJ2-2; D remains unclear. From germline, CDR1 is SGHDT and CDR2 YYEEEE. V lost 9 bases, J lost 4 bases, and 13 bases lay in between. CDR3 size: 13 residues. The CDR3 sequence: CAMANGVTGELFF. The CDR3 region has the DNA TGTGCCATGGCGAATGGAGTCACCGGGGAGCTGTTTTTT.